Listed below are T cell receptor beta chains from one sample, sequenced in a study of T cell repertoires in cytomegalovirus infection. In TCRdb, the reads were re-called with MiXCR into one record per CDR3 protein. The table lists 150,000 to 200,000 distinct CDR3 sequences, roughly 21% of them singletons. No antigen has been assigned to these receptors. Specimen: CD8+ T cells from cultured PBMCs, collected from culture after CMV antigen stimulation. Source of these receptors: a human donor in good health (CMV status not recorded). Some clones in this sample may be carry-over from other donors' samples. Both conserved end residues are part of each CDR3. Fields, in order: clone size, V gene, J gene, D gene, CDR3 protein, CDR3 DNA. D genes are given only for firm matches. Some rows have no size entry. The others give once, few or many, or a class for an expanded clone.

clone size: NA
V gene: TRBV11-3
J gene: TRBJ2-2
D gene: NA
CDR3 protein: CASSLGRTYTGELFF
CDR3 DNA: TGTGCCAGCAGCTTAGGTCGGACCTACACCGGGGAGCTGTTTTTT

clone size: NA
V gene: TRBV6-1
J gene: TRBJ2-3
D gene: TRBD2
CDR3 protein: CASSEWRGDTDTQYF
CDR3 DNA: TGTGCCAGCAGTGAATGGCGGGGGGACACAGATACGCAGTATTTT

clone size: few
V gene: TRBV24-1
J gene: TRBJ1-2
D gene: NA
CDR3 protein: CATSDSYGYTF
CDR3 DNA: TGTGCCACCAGTGATTCCTATGGCTACACCTTC

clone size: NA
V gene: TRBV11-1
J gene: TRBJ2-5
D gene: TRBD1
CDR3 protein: CASSPLTTGHQETQYF
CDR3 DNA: TGTGCCAGCAGCCCCCTCACGACAGGGCACCAAGAGACCCAGTACTTC

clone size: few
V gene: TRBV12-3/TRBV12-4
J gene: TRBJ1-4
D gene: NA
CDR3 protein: CASRDSGEGSEKLFF
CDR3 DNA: TGTGCCAGCAGGGACTCAGGGGAGGGCTCTGAAAAACTGTTTTTT

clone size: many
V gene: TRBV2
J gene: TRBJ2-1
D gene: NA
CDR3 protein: CASTSPWGTASNEQFF
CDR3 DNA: TGTGCCAGCACATCCCCCTGGGGCACGGCGTCCAATGAGCAGTTCTTC

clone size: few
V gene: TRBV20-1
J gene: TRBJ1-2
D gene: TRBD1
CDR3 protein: CSGTDRGKYGYTF
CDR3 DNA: TGCAGTGGAACGGACAGGGGGAAATATGGCTACACCTTC

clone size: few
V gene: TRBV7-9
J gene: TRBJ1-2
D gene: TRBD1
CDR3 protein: CASSLGTGMVYGYTF
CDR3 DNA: TGTGCCAGCAGCTTGGGGACAGGGATGGTCTATGGCTACACCTTC

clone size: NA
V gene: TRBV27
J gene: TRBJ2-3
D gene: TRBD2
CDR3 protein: CASSLFGGGTADTQYF
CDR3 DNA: TGTGCCAGCAGTTTATTCGGGGGGGGAACGGCAGATACGCAGTATTTT

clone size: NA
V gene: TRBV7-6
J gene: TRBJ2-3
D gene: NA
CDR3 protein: CASSFSSGSTDTQYF
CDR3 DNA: TGTGCCAGCAGCTTTTCTTCCGGTTCGACAGATACGCAGTATTTT

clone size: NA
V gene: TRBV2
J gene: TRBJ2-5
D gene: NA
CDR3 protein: CASKPGQMYF
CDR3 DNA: TGTGCCAGCAAACCGGGACAAATGTACTTC

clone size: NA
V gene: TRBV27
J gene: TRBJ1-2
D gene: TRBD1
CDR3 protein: CASSPGTVNGYTF
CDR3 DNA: TGTGCCAGCAGCCCTGGGACAGTCAATGGCTACACCTTC

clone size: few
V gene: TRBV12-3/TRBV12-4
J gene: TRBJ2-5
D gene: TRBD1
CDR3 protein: CASSSGQSKETQYF
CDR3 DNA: TGTGCCAGCAGTTCGGGACAGTCTAAAGAGACCCAGTACTTC

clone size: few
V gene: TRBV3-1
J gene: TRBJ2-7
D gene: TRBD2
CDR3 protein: CASSQKRGPPYEQYF
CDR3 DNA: TGTGCCAGCAGCCAGAAGCGGGGGCCCCCCTACGAGCAGTACTTC

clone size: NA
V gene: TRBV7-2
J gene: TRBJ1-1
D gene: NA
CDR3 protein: CASSLAPVANTEAFF
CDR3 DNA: TGTGCCAGCAGCTTAGCGCCAGTTGCCAACACTGAAGCTTTCTTT

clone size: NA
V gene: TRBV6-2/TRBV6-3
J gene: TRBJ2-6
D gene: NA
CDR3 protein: CASTNRVLSGANVLTF
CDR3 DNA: TGTGCCAGCACCAATCGGGTTCTCTCTGGGGCCAACGTCCTGACTTTC

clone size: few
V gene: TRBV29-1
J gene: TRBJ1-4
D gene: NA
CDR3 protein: CSVEGPCLPTNEKLFF
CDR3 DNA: TGCAGCGTTGAAGGCCCCTGTCTGCCAACTAATGAAAAACTGTTTTTT

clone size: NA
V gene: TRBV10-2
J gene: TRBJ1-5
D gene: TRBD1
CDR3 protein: CASSEWGQGGVGNQPQHF
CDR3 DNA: TGCGCCAGCAGTGAGTGGGGACAGGGAGGTGTGGGCAATCAGCCCCAGCATTTT

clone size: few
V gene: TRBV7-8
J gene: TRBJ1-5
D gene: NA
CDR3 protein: CASSFGIGGNQPQHF
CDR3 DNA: TGTGCCAGCAGCTTCGGTATAGGGGGGAATCAGCCCCAGCATTTT

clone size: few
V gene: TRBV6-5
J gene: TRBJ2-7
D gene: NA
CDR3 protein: CASSEWGASSYEQYF
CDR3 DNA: TGTGCCAGCAGTGAATGGGGGGCCAGCTCCTACGAGCAGTACTTC

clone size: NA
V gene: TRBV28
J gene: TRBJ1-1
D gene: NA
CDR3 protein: CASSTGQLNTEAFF
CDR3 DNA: TGTGCCAGCAGTACTGGACAGCTGAACACTGAAGCTTTCTTT

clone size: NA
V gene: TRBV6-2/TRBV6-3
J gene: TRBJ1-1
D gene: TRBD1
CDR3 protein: CDSSTDRETEAFF
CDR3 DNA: TGTGACAGCAGCACCGACAGGGAGACTGAAGCTTTCTTT

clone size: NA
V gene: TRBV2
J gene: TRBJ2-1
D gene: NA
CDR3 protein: CATLQGQFF
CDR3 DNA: TGTGCCACCCTGCAGGGGCAGTTCTTC

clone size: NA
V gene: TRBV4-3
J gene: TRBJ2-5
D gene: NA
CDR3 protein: CASSQDTLLQETQYF
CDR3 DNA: TGCGCCAGCAGCCAAGATACCCTATTACAAGAGACCCAGTACTTC

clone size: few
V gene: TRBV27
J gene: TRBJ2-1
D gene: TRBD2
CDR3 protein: CASSLFTSGGEGEQFF
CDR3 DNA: TGTGCCAGCAGTTTATTCACTAGCGGGGGGGAGGGTGAGCAGTTCTTC

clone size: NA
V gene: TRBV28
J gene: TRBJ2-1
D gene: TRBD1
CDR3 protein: CASTGGQGDNEQFF
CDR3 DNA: TGTGCCAGCACCGGAGGACAGGGGGATAATGAGCAGTTCTTC

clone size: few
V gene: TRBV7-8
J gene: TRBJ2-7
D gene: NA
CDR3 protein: CASSHLGRGPTSYEQYF
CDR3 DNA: TGTGCCAGCAGCCACCTAGGGCGGGGGCCCACCTCCTACGAGCAGTACTTC

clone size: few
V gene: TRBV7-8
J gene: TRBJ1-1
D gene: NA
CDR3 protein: CASSLSRAHDTEAFF
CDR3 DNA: TGTGCCAGCAGCCTCTCGAGGGCGCACGACACTGAAGCTTTCTTT

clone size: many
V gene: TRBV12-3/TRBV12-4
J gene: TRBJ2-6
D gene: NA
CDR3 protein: CASSSGANVLTF
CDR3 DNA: TGTGCCAGCAGCTCTGGGGCCAACGTCCTGACTTTC

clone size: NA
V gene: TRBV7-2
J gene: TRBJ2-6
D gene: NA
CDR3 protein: CATLEAGANVLTF
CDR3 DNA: TGTGCCACCCTTGAGGCAGGGGCCAACGTCCTGACTTTC

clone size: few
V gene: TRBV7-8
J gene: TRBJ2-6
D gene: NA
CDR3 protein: CASSYRVISGANVLTF
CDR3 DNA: TGTGCCAGCAGCTACAGGGTGATTTCTGGGGCCAACGTCCTGACTTTC

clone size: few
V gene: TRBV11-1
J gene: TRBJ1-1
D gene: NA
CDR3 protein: CASSLAGGTVMDTEAFF
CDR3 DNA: TGTGCCAGCAGCTTAGCGGGTGGTACAGTTATGGACACTGAAGCTTTCTTT

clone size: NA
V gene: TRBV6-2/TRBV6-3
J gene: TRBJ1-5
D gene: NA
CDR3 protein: CASSYRVESWGVSNQPQHF
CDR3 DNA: TGTGCCAGCAGTTACAGGGTCGAGTCGTGGGGTGTGAGCAATCAGCCCCAGCATTTT

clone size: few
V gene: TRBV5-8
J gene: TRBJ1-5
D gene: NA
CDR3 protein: CASSLGTGSQPQHF
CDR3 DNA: TGTGCCAGCAGCTTGGGAACAGGAAGTCAGCCCCAGCATTTT

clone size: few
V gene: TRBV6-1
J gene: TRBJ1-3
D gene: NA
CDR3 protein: CASSYRTAAPGNTIYF
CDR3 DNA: TGTGCCAGCAGTTATCGGACAGCCGCTCCTGGAAACACCATATATTTT

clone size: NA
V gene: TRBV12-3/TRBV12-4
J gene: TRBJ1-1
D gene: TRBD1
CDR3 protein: CASSGGQGKAFF
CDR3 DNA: TGTGCCAGCAGTGGGGGACAGGGAAAAGCTTTCTTT

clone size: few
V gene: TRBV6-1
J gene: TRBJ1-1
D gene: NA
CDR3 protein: CASSEAQGGNTEAFF
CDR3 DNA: TGTGCCAGCAGTGAAGCTCAGGGAGGGAACACTGAAGCTTTCTTT

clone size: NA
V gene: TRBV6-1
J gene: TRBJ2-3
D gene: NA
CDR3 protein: CATRALTTDTQYF
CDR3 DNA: TGTGCCACTCGGGCCCTGACCACAGATACGCAGTATTTT

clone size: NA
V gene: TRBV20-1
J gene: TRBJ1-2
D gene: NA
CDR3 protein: CSASPEGDPYGYTF
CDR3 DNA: TGCAGTGCTAGCCCCGAGGGGGACCCCTATGGCTACACCTTC

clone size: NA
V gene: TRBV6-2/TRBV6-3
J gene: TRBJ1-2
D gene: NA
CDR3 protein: CDSSYSKRGAYGYTF
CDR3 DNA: TGTGACAGCAGTTACTCGAAAAGAGGGGCGTATGGCTACACCTTC

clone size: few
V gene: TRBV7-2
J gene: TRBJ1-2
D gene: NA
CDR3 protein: CASSLRGTGSGGRNGYTF
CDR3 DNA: TGTGCCAGCAGCTTAAGGGGCACAGGGTCGGGGGGTCGAAATGGCTACACCTTC

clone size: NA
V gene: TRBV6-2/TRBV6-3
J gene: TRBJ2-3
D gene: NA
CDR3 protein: CASSYSSGATTDTQYF
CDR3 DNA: TGTGCCAGCAGTTACTCGTCTGGGGCGACGACAGATACGCAGTATTTT

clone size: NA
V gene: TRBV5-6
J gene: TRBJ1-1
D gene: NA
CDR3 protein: CASMGGPEAFF
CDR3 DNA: TGTGCCTCAATGGGGGGACCTGAAGCTTTCTTT

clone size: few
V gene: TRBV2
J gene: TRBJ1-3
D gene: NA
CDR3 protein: CASSATVGVGNTIYF
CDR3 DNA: TGTGCCAGCAGTGCCACAGTGGGGGTTGGAAACACCATATATTTT

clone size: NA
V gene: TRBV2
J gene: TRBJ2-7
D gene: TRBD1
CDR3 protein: CASSSGQGARGQYF
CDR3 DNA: TGTGCCAGCAGTTCGGGACAGGGGGCGAGGGGGCAGTACTTC

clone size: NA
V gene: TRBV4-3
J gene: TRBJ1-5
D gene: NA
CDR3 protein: CASSQDGLGQPQHF
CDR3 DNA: TGCGCCAGCAGCCAAGATGGGTTAGGTCAGCCCCAGCATTTT

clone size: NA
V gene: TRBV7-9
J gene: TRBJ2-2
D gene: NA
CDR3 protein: CASSSDWQNTGELFF
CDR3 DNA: TGTGCCAGCAGCTCAGACTGGCAGAACACCGGGGAGCTGTTTTTT

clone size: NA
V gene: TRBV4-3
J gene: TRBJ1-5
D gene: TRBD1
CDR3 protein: CASSQERDRGGNQPQHF
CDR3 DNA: TGCGCCAGCAGCCAAGAGAGGGACAGGGGAGGCAATCAGCCCCAGCATTTT

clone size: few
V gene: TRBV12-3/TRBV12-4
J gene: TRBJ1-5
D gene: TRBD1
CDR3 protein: CASSSTTGIDQPQHF
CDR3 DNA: TGTGCCAGCAGTTCAACGACAGGGATCGACCAGCCCCAGCATTTT

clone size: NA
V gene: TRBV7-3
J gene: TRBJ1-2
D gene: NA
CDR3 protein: CASTQDSYGYTF
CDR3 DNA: TGTGCCAGCACCCAAGACAGTTATGGCTACACCTTC

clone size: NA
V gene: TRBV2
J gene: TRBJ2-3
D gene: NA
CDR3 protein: CASSEGQGLDPTDTQYF
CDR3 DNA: TGTGCCAGCAGTGAAGGTCAGGGTTTGGACCCCACAGATACGCAGTATTTT

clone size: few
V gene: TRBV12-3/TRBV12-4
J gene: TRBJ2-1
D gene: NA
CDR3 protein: CASSLMGYNEQFF
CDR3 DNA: TGTGCCAGCAGTTTGATGGGGTACAATGAGCAGTTCTTC